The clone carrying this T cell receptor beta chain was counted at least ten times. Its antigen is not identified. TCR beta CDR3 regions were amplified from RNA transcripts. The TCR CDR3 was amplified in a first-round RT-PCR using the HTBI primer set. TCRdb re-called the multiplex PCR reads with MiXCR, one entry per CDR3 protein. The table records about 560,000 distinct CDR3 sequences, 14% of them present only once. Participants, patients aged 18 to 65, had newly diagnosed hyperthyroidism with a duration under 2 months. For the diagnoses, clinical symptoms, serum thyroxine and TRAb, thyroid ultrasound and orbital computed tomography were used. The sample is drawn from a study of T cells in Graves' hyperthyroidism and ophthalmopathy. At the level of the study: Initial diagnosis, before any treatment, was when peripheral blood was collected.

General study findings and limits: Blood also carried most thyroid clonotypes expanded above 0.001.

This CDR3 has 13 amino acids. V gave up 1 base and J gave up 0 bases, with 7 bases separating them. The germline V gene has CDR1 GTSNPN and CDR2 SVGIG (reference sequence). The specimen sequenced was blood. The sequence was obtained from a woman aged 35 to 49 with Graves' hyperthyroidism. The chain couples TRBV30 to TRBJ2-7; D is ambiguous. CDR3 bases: TGTGCCTGGAGTGAAACCTACTCCTACGAGCAGTACTTC. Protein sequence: CAWSETYSYEQYF.